The 14 T cell receptor beta chains in this list originate from one sample, sequenced in a study of persistence of HIV-infected CD4 T cells. Cells were stimulated nonspecifically with anti-CD3/anti-CD28 magnetic beads. Sorting of responding CD4+ T cells relied on upregulated CD40 ligand together with CD69. The libraries were made with immunoSEQ version 4 in survey mode. Generated by immunoSEQ multiplex PCR, the TCRdb table keeps only in-frame clones and is missing some. The sample yields tens of thousands of clones, around 90% seen once. Their specific antigens are unknown. This specimen was CD4+ T cells sorted from PBMCs after 18-hour stimulation, taken from a patient who received antiretroviral therapy. The receptors derive from an adult man with HIV who was CMV-seropositive.

The chain combines TRBV5-8 with TRBJ2-3; TRBD1 matches at 7 bases. CDR1 is SGHTS, CDR2 YDEGEE, per germline. Trimming removed 1 base from V and 0 bases from J; junction bases left unmatched: 2. This CDR3 is 15 amino acids long. DNA of the CDR3: TGTGCCAGCAGCTTGAAGGGACAGAGCACAGATACGCAGTATTTT. As protein: CASSLKGQSTDTQYF.

The V and J genes are TRBV19 and TRBJ1-5; a possible D gene is TRBD1 (6 bases). CDR3 length: 15 residues. V lost 7 bases to trimming and J lost 2 bases, with 15 bases between them. CDR1 LNHDA and CDR2 SQIVND come from the germline V gene (reference sequence). The CDR3 region has the DNA TGTGCCAGTACCCTATCGACAGGTCGCAATCAGCCCCAGCATTTT. Its translation is CASTLSTGRNQPQHF.

The rearrangement joins TRBV5-1 to TRBJ2-1; D could derive from TRBD1 or TRBD2 (6 bases each). The CDR3 contains 16 residues. CDR1 and CDR2 (germline): SGHRS, YFSETQ. V was shortened by 0 bases and J by 4 bases, with 14 bases between the two germline ends. This CDR3 is CASSLEGDSTYNEQFF. For the CDR3, the DNA is TGCGCCAGCAGCTTGGAGGGGGACTCTACTTACAATGAGCAGTTCTTC.

This chain connects TRBV30 to TRBJ1-1; possibly TRBD1 for D (5 bases). The CDR3 has 13 residues. Germline loops: CDR1 GTSNPN, CDR2 SVGIG (reference sequence). The V end was cut by 3 bases, the J end by 1 base, with 9 bases between. The CDR3 protein is CAWREGRNTEAFF. The CDR3 DNA follows: TGTGCCTGGAGGGAGGGGAGGAACACTGAAGCTTTCTTT.

As concerns this clone: Other DNA variants within this sample encode the same CDR3. J is TRBJ2-7 and V is TRBV5-4; D gene ambiguous. The V gene's germline CDR1 is SGHNT and CDR2 YYREEE (reference sequence). V was trimmed by 0 bases and J by 4 bases, leaving 5 bases between them. The CDR3 length is 12 residues. The CDR3 reads CASSLVGYEQYF. Written as DNA, the CDR3 is TGTGCCAGCAGCTTGGTGGGGTACGAGCAGTACTTC. Combining the CDR3 with reference TRBV5-4 and TRBJ2-7 gives the whole variable domain ETGVTQSPTHLIKTRGQQVTLRCSSQSGHNTVSWYQQALGQGPQFIFQYYREEENGRGNFPPRFSGLQFPNYSSELNVNALELDDSALYLCASSLVGYEQYFGPGTRLTVT.

The V and J genes are TRBV2 and TRBJ2-4, with 8 bases matching TRBD1. V dropped 10 bases and J dropped 2; count of bases not matched to a gene: 10. This CDR3 is 15 amino acids long. Germline values: CDR1 SNHLY, CDR2 FYNNEI. The DNA for the CDR3 is TGTGCCACCCGAGAGGACAGGGAGCCCAAAAACATTCAGTACTTC. Protein sequence: CATREDREPKNIQYF.

This clone was found a few times. The rearrangement links TRBV5-1 to TRBJ1-3, with D uncertain. This CDR3 spans 17 amino acids. V was clipped by 0 bases and J by 0 bases, with 13 bases between them. The germline gives CDR1 SGHRS, CDR2 YFSETQ. The DNA for the CDR3 is TGCGCCAGCAGCTTGGGGACGACCGCTCTCTCTGGAAACACCATATATTTT. Translated: CASSLGTTALSGNTIYF.

The rearrangement uses TRBV12-3 or TRBV12-4 and TRBJ2-5; D not resolved. V lost 2 bases, J lost 2 bases, and 0 bases lay in between. This CDR3 region has 11 residues. Here the CDR3 DNA reads TGTGCCAGCAGTTTACAAGAGACCCAGTACTTC. Its protein is CASSLQETQYF.

This clone was seen more than once but under ten times. The chain uses TRBV14 and TRBJ1-5; possible D gene TRBD1, 5 bases. Germline lookup yields CDR1 SGHDN and CDR2 FVKESK. This CDR3 is built from 15 residues. V shed 5 bases and J shed 2 bases, with 13 bases lying between them. Written as DNA, the CDR3 is TGTGCCAGCAGCTCCACGGGGGGAGGCAATCAGCCCCAGCATTTT. Protein sequence: CASSSTGGGNQPQHF.

The chain links TRBV7-2 to TRBJ1-6; D is unclear. The germline V gene has CDR1 SGHTA and CDR2 FQGNSA. V lost 8 bases and J 9 bases, leaving 14 bases between the germline ends. This CDR3 has 13 residues. The CDR3 here is CASGVVKGSPLHF. The CDR3 DNA reads TGTGCCAGCGGAGTAGTCAAGGGTTCACCCCTCCACTTT.

The chain combines TRBV10-3 with TRBJ2-7; 9 nucleotides agree with TRBD2. Germline loops: CDR1 ENHRY, CDR2 SYGVKD. The CDR3 has 11 amino acids. J lost 5 bases, V lost 11 bases, and 4 bases had no gene match. CDR3 protein: CAAGGFDEQYF. CDR3 bases: TGTGCCGCGGGGGGGTTTGACGAGCAGTACTTC.

This clone is judged medium-sized. The chain couples TRBV5-1 to TRBJ2-7, with 13 bases matching TRBD2. CDR3 length: 15 residues. V gave up 4 bases and J gave up 2 bases; unmatched junction bases: 3. Germline lookup yields CDR1 SGHRS and CDR2 YFSETQ. CDR3 DNA sequence: TGCGCCAGCAGCATAGGACTAGCGGGAGCCTACGAGCAGTACTTC. It is translated as CASSIGLAGAYEQYF.

The chain couples TRBV5-5 to TRBJ1-4, with unresolved D. Per the germline V gene, CDR1 is SGHKS and CDR2 is YYEKEE (reference sequence). Trimming stripped 4 bases from V and 0 bases from J, with 10 bases between. There are 15 residues in the CDR3. The chain's CDR3 is CASSPLAATNEKLFF. The CDR3 DNA is TGTGCCAGCAGCCCGTTGGCTGCAACTAATGAAAAACTGTTTTTT.

The gene calls are TRBV30 and TRBJ1-1; D not certain. CDR3 size: 15 residues. Germline V CDR1 and CDR2: GTSNPN, SVGIG (reference sequence). Between the trimmed V and J ends, which lost 4 bases and 6 bases, there was a span of 21 bases. CDR3 bases: TGTGCCTGGACCACCGAGTGGGGTCTCCTGTCTGAAGCTTTCTTT. As protein: CAWTTEWGLLSEAFF.